The 2 T cell receptor beta chains below all came from one sample that was sequenced in a study of blood T cells in healthy people across ages (dated by TCRdb to between 2015 and 2016). Library preparation employed 5' RACE. Sequencing was carried out with an Illumina HiSeq 2500. A second roughly 6 to 12 cycle PCR used a sample-barcoded 5' primer and a J-beta primer mix. The public reads were run again by TCRdb, first through fastp at Q25 and then through MiXCR, and only productive beta chains were kept. CDR3 protein sequences are deduplicated, and each keeps its most common genes and DNA. The sample table shows about 780,000 distinct CDR3 sequences, and approximately 24% are seen once. The ten top clones hold less than 3.5% of the sample. These data are also associated with another study on T cells of mothers and their children.

Sequenced sample: blood. Receptors were obtained from a boy between 10 and 17 years old in good health.

The chain recombines TRBV28 with TRBJ2-6; D is possibly TRBD1 (6 bases). Germline V lookup: CDR1 MDHEN, CDR2 SYDVKM. This CDR3 region has 22 residues. The V end was cut by 3 bases, the J end by 0 bases, with 27 bases between. The CDR3 loop reads CASSFLLGRGQSFLSGANVLTF. In DNA, the CDR3 is TGTGCCAGCAGTTTTTTACTGGGCAGGGGTCAATCTTTTCTCTCTGGGGCCAACGTCCTGACTTTC.

This clonotype was observed a few times. CDR3 in DNA: TGTGCCAGCAGTTTATCTTGGGGAAAGGAAGCCAAAAACATTCAGTACTTC. Encoded protein: CASSLSWGKEAKNIQYF. V gene TRBV12-3 or TRBV12-4 combines with J gene TRBJ2-4; D is ambiguous. The CDR3 runs to 17 residues. V lost 2 bases and J lost 0, with 14 bases in between.